This TCR beta chain was captured in a study of cytomegalovirus exposure and HLA in healthy donors. The CDR3 totals 17 residues. Germline lookup yields CDR1 SNHLY and CDR2 FYNNEI. With 11 bases clipped from V and 6 bases from J, the junction kept 15 bases outside the gene matches. Donors in the study were healthy people who gave bone marrow. With regard to this clone: Antigen specificity is unknown.

The PCR had 60 Vbeta and 13 Jbeta primers. Generated by immunoSEQ multiplex PCR, the TCRdb table keeps only in-frame clones and is missing some. The sample contains more than 95,000 clones, about 80% of which appear only once. Study-wide findings and caveats: Analysis was performed later, and it showed HLA-associated TCR beta chains to be more clonally expanded than equally common others.

This sequence joins TRBV2 and TRBJ1-6, with 11 bases lining up with TRBD1. The sequence derives from a young man in good health and CMV-seronegative. Material: PBMCs. Here the CDR3 reads CAGRDRGTSRVNSPLHF. The CDR3 bases are TGTGCCGGACGGGACAGGGGGACTTCGCGTGTTAATTCACCCCTCCACTTT. The whole variable domain, filled in from reference TRBV2 and TRBJ1-6, reads EPEVTQTPSHQVTQMGQEVILRCVPISNHLYFYWYRQILGQKVEFLVSFYNNEISEKSEIFDDQFSVERPDGSNFTLKIRSTKLEDSAMYFCAGRDRGTSRVNSPLHFGNGTRLTVT.